This TCR beta chain came from a study of response to subunit inactivated influenza vaccine. V lost 1 base to trimming and J lost 4 bases, with 17 bases between them. The CDR3 consists of 17 residues. Using its own MiXCR run on the RT-PCR reads, TCRdb lists one record per CDR3 protein. The sample carries 550,000 to 650,000 distinct CDR3 sequences, around 11% recorded once. Study-wide results and limits: Every seasonal influenza vaccination brings in few new T cells, the authors suggested.

This clonotype appeared a few times. Antigen: not known. This receptor was taken from a man between 45 and 60 years old who received an inactivated influenza vaccine. Here the sequenced sample was PBMCs from blood, taken on the day of vaccination. The genes are TRBV12-3 or TRBV12-4 and TRBJ1-3; unclear D gene. Written as DNA, the CDR3 is TGTGCCAGCAGTTTAGAAGCGTTTGAGGTGAGAGGAAACACCATATATTTT. It encodes CASSLEAFEVRGNTIYF.